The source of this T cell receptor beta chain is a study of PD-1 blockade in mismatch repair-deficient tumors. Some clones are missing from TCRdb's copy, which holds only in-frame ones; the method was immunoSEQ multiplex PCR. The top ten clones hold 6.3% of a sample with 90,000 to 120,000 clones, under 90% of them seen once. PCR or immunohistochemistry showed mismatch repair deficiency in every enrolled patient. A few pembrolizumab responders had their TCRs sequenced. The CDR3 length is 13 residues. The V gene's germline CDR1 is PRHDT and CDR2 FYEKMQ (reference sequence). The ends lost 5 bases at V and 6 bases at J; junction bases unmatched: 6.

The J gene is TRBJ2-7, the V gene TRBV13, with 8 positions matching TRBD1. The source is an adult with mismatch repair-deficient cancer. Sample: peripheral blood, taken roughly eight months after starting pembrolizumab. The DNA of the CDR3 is TGTGCCAGCAGCACCGGACAGGGTGGCGAGCAGTACTTC. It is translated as CASSTGQGGEQYF.